This T cell receptor beta chain stems from a study of regulatory T cells in long-lasting Graves disease. Assembly of TCR beta libraries relied on iRepertoire HTBI primers together with Arm-PCR of CDR3 regions. Each CDR3 protein is one row after TCRdb ran MiXCR on the multiplex PCR reads. The sample has a few hundred thousand distinct CDR3 sequences, about 15% seen once; the top ten hold over 7.5%. This clonotype was recorded many times. Time point described: newly diagnosed GD, antithyroid drugs for less than 3 months. Researchers made the TCR library from RNA that was extracted from PBMCs. These same records also appear under a second study, on T cells in Graves' hyperthyroidism and ophthalmopathy. This second study says: Across 18 months, stable Graves' hyperthyroidism was marked by no progression to ophthalmopathy.

This receptor was taken from a woman aged 40 to 49 with Graves disease. The sequenced sample was peripheral blood mononuclear cells (PBMCs), obtained at new diagnosis, from a patient treated with antithyroid drugs.

CDR3 sequence reads: CSARDGGGGGRTGELFF. Written as DNA, the CDR3 is TGCAGTGCTAGAGATGGGGGGGGAGGGGGCCGGACCGGGGAGCTGTTTTTT. V is TRBV20-1 and J is TRBJ2-2; D might be TRBD1 or TRBD2, each matching 7 bases. Per germline, CDR1 DFQATT and CDR2 SNEGSKA (reference sequence). The CDR3 has 17 amino acids. The ends were cut back, 0 bases at V and 5 bases at J, with 19 bases in the middle.